This is a list of T cell receptor beta chains from one sample in a study of T cell responses to AZD1222 COVID-19 vaccine. Libraries were prepared by immunoSEQ multiplex PCR; TCRdb keeps only in-frame clonotypes and omits some of them. The data hold around 150,000 clones, with around 94% observed a single time. The specimen comprised peripheral blood, sampled on day 0 of AZD1222 vaccination. These receptors all stem from an adult in good health. The CDR3 runs from the conserved cysteine through the conserved F or W. A D gene is named only where the DNA matches it firmly. Some rows have no size entry. The others give once, few or many, or a class for an expanded clone.

V: TRBV7-2; length: 13; J: TRBJ1-2; size: few; D: -; CDR3: CASSLPRASGYTF; DNA: TGTGCCAGCAGCTTACCCAGGGCAAGTGGCTACACCTTC
V: TRBV28; length: 12; J: TRBJ1-1; size: -; D: -; CDR3: CASSLLNTEAFF; DNA: TGTGCCAGCAGCTTATTGAACACTGAAGCTTTCTTT
V: TRBV4-2; length: 15; J: TRBJ1-5; size: -; D: -; CDR3: CASSQDRNGGQPQHF; DNA: TGTGCCAGCAGCCAAGACAGGAACGGCGGTCAGCCCCAGCATTTT
V: TRBV9; length: 12; J: TRBJ1-2; size: -; D: -; CDR3: CASRNGNYGYTF; DNA: TGTGCCAGCAGAAACGGGAACTATGGCTACACCTTC
V: TRBV7-2; length: 16; J: TRBJ1-5; size: -; D: TRBD1; CDR3: CASSLSGQGAGQPQHF; DNA: TGTGCCAGCAGCTTATCGGGACAGGGGGCCGGGCAGCCCCAGCATTTT
V: TRBV28; length: 13; J: TRBJ1-5; size: -; D: -; CDR3: CASSLWANQPQHF; DNA: TGTGCCAGCAGTTTATGGGCCAATCAGCCCCAGCATTTT
V: TRBV7-9; length: 15; J: TRBJ1-1; size: -; D: -; CDR3: CASSFSAGALGEAFF; DNA: TGTGCCAGCAGCTTTAGTGCGGGGGCGCTTGGTGAAGCTTTCTTT
V: TRBV23-1; length: 12; J: TRBJ2-1; size: -; D: -; CDR3: CASSLQSNEQFF; DNA: TGCGCCAGCAGCCTCCAGAGTAATGAGCAGTTCTTC
V: TRBV6-5; length: 15; J: TRBJ2-2; size: -; D: TRBD1; CDR3: CASSRTGPNTGELFF; DNA: TGTGCCAGCAGTCGGACAGGACCGAACACCGGGGAGCTGTTTTTT
V: TRBV30; length: 13; J: TRBJ1-2; size: -; D: -; CDR3: CAWSVWQGTGYTF; DNA: TGTGCCTGGAGTGTATGGCAGGGAACTGGCTACACCTTC
V: TRBV2; length: 11; J: TRBJ1-1; size: -; D: -; CDR3: CASLRDTEAFF; DNA: TGTGCCAGCCTCAGGGACACTGAAGCTTTCTTT
V: TRBV23-1; length: 14; J: TRBJ1-3; size: -; D: -; CDR3: CASSQEAAGNTIYF; DNA: TGCGCCAGCAGTCAGGAGGCTGCAGGAAACACCATATATTTT
V: TRBV9; length: 14; J: TRBJ2-7; size: -; D: -; CDR3: CASSVSSHSYEQYF; DNA: TGTGCCAGCAGCGTAAGCTCGCACTCCTACGAGCAGTACTTC
V: TRBV7-2; length: 16; J: TRBJ1-2; size: -; D: TRBD1; CDR3: CASNKFGTDANYGYTF; DNA: TGTGCCAGCAATAAGTTTGGGACAGATGCTAACTATGGCTACACCTTC
V: TRBV21-1; length: 9; J: TRBJ2-5; size: -; D: -; CDR3: CASSSTGYF; DNA: TGTGCCAGCAGCAGCACAGGGTACTTC